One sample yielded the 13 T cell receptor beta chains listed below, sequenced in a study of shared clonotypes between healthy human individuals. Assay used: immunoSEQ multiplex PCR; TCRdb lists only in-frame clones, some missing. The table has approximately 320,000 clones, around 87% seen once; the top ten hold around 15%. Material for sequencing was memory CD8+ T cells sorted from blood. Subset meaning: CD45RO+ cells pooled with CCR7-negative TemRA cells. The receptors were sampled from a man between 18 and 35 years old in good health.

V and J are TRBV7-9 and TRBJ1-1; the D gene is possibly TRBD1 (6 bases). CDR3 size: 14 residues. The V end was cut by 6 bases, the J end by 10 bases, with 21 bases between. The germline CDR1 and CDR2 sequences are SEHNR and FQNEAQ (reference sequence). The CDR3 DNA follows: TGTGCCAGCAGTACAGGTGGGGGGCGTCTTTTAGCTTTCTTT. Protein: CASSTGGGRLLAFF.

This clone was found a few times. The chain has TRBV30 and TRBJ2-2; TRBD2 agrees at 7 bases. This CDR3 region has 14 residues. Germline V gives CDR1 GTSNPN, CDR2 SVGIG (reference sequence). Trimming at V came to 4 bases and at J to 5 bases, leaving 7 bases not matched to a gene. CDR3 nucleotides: TGTGCCTGGACAGTGGGAGGGGTTACCGGGGAGCTGTTTTTT. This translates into CAWTVGGVTGELFF.

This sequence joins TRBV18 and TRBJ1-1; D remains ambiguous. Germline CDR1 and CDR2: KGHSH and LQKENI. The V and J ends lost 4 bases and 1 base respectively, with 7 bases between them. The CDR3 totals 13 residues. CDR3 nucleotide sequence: TGTGCCAGCTCACTCACAGCGAACACTGAAGCTTTCTTT. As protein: CASSLTANTEAFF.

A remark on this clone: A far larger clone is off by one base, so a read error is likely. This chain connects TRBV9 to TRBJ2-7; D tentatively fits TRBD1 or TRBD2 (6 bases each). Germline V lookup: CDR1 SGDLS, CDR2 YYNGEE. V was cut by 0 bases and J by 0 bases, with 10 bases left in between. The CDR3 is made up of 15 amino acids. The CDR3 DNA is TGTGCCAGCAGCGTAGAAGGGGGGAGCTCCTACGAGCAGTACTTC. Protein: CASSVEGGSSYEQYF.

The CDR3 is CASSQPGPFYEQYF. The CDR3, as DNA: TGTGCCAGCAGCCAACCGGGACCATTCTACGAGCAGTACTTC. The genes are TRBV11-2 and TRBJ2-7; D may be TRBD1 or TRBD2 (5 bases each). Germline values: CDR1 SGHAT, CDR2 FQNNGV. V was shortened by 5 bases and J by 3 bases, with 14 bases between the two germline ends. CDR3 length: 14 residues.

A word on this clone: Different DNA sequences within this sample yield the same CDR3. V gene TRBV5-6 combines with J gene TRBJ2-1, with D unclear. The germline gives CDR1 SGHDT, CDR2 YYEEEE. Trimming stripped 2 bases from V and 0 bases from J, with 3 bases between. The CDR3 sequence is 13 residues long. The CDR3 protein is CASSLSSYNEQFF. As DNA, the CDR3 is TGTGCCAGCAGCTTATCCTCCTACAATGAGCAGTTCTTC.

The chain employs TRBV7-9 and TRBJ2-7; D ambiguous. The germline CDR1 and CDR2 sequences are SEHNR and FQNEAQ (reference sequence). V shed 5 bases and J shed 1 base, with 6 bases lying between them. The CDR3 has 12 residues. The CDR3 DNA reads TGTGCCAGCAGCCCAGGTTCCTACGAGCAGTACTTC. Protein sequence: CASSPGSYEQYF. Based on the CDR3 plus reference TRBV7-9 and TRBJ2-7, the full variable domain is DTGVSQNPRHKITKRGQNVTFRCDPISEHNRLYWYRQTLGQGPEFLTYFQNEAQLEKSRLLSDRFSAERPKGSFSTLEIQRTEQGDSAMYLCASSPGSYEQYFGPGTRLTVT.

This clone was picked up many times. The CDR3 sequence is CASSWAGEPEAFF. The CDR3 nucleotides read TGTGCCAGCAGCTGGGCAGGGGAACCTGAAGCTTTCTTT. The chain links TRBV5-6 to TRBJ1-1, with D possibly TRBD1 on 6 matching bases. The CDR3 has 13 amino acids. V gave up 3 bases and J gave up 6 bases, with 12 bases separating them. Germline values: CDR1 SGHDT, CDR2 YYEEEE. The variable domain in full, completed from reference TRBV5-6 and TRBJ1-1, reads DAGVTQSPTHLIKTRGQQVTLRCSPKSGHDTVSWYQQALGQGPQFIFQYYEEEERQRGNFPDRFSGHQFPNYSSELNVNALLLGDSALYLCASSWAGEPEAFFGQGTRLTVV.

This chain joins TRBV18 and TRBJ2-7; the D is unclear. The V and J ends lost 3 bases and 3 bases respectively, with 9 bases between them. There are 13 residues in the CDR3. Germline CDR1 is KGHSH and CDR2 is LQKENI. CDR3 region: CASSPSTDYEQYF. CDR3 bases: TGTGCCAGCTCACCTTCGACTGACTACGAGCAGTACTTC.

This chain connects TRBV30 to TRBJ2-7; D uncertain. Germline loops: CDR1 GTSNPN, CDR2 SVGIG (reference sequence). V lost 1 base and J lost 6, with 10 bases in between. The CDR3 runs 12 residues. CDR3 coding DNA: TGTGCCTGGAGTGGGTACACTGGCGAGCAGTACTTC. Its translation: CAWSGYTGEQYF.

The CDR3 is CASSYSSLSQPQHF. Here the CDR3 DNA reads TGTGCCAGCAGTTACTCGAGCCTGAGTCAGCCCCAGCATTTT. J is TRBJ1-5 and V is TRBV6-6, with unresolved D. The ends were cut back, 0 bases at V and 6 bases at J, with 9 bases in the middle. In germline, CDR1 is MNHNY, CDR2 SVGAGI (reference sequence). The CDR3 loop spans 14 amino acids.

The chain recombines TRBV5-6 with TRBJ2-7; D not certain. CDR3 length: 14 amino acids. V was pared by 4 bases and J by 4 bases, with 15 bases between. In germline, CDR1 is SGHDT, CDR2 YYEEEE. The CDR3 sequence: CASSPDILNYEQYF. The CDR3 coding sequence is TGTGCCAGCAGCCCCGACATACTTAATTACGAGCAGTACTTC.

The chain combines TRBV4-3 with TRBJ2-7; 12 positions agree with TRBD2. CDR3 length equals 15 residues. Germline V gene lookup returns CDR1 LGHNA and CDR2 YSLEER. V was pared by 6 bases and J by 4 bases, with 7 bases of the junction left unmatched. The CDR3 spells CASSSGTSGFYEQYF. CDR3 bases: TGCGCCAGCAGTTCCGGGACTAGCGGGTTTTACGAGCAGTACTTC.